A selection of T cell receptor beta chains follows, all from one sample in a study of shared clonotypes between healthy human individuals. Assay used: immunoSEQ multiplex PCR; TCRdb lists only in-frame clones, some missing. The sample lists around 700,000 clones; approximately 79% were seen once. The specimen was memory CD4+ T cells sorted from blood. All receptors derive from a woman aged 30 to 39 in good health. The CDR3 runs from the conserved cysteine through the conserved F or W. D genes are given only for firm matches. A clone size is listed for some rows: how often the clone was seen (once, few, many), or a class if it is expanded.

size: NA
V: TRBV18
J: TRBJ2-6
D: NA
DNA: TGTGCCAGCTCATCAATGATGGGGGGTGGGGCCAACGTCCTGACTTTC
CDR3: CASSSMMGGGANVLTF

size: NA
V: TRBV18
J: TRBJ2-7
D: NA
DNA: TGTGCCAGCTCACCCCAATTCTACGAGCAGTACTTC
CDR3: CASSPQFYEQYF

size: NA
V: TRBV5-6
J: TRBJ2-7
D: TRBD1
DNA: TGTGCCAGCAGCTTGGCGGCCGGGACAGGGGGCTACGAGCAGTACTTC
CDR3: CASSLAAGTGGYEQYF

size: NA
V: TRBV19
J: TRBJ2-7
D: TRBD1
DNA: TGTGCCAGTAGTGTGGACAGGGGGGACGAGCAGTACTTC
CDR3: CASSVDRGDEQYF

size: NA
V: TRBV5-1
J: TRBJ2-3
D: TRBD2
DNA: TGCGCCAGCAGCTTGGGCGGGAGCCCAGATACGCAGTATTTT
CDR3: CASSLGGSPDTQYF

size: NA
V: TRBV7-2
J: TRBJ1-6
D: TRBD1
DNA: TGTGCCAGCAGCTTAAAGGGGGCTAATTCACCCCTCCACTTT
CDR3: CASSLKGANSPLHF

size: NA
V: TRBV10-2
J: TRBJ2-7
D: TRBD2
DNA: TGCGCCAGCAGTGAGTCCGGCGGGAGGGCCTACGAGCAGTACTTC
CDR3: CASSESGGRAYEQYF

size: NA
V: TRBV2
J: TRBJ1-1
D: NA
DNA: TGTGCCAGCAGTGAAGACAGGGACACTGAAGCTTTCTTT
CDR3: CASSEDRDTEAFF

size: NA
V: TRBV7-2
J: TRBJ2-1
D: NA
DNA: TGTGCCAGCAGCTTAGGGGCTGCTTCCTACAATGAGCAGTTCTTC
CDR3: CASSLGAASYNEQFF

size: once
V: TRBV25-1
J: TRBJ2-1
D: NA
DNA: TGTGCCAATCCATTAGAGGATGAGCAGTTCTTC
CDR3: CANPLEDEQFF

size: NA
V: TRBV11-2
J: TRBJ2-1
D: TRBD2
DNA: TGTGCCAGCAGCGATTCACTAGCGGGGGCTTCTCGTGAGCAGTTCTTC
CDR3: CASSDSLAGASREQFF

size: NA
V: TRBV2
J: TRBJ2-7
D: TRBD1
DNA: TGTGCCAGCAGTGATGTTGGGACAGGGGGTCTCGAGCAGTACTTC
CDR3: CASSDVGTGGLEQYF

size: NA
V: TRBV2
J: TRBJ1-3
D: NA
DNA: TGTGCCAGTAATTCGGACAGCTCTGGAAACACCATATATTTT
CDR3: CASNSDSSGNTIYF

size: NA
V: TRBV29-1
J: TRBJ1-3
D: TRBD1
DNA: TGCAGCGTGCTCACAGGGGTCTCTGGAAACACCATATATTTT
CDR3: CSVLTGVSGNTIYF

size: many
V: TRBV6-5
J: TRBJ1-5
D: NA
DNA: TGTGCCAGCAGTGCCCAGGTAAATCAGCCCCAGCATTTT
CDR3: CASSAQVNQPQHF

size: NA
V: TRBV7-2
J: TRBJ2-5
D: NA
DNA: TGTGCCAGCAGCTCGTTCTCCATACAAGAGACCCAGTACTTC
CDR3: CASSSFSIQETQYF

size: NA
V: TRBV28
J: TRBJ1-3
D: NA
DNA: TGTGCCAGCAGACCCCCTTATACTGGAAACACCATATATTTT
CDR3: CASRPPYTGNTIYF

size: NA
V: TRBV15
J: TRBJ1-3
D: NA
DNA: TGTGCCACCAGCAGAGATTCAGTATCTGGAAACACCATATATTTT
CDR3: CATSRDSVSGNTIYF

size: few
V: TRBV28
J: TRBJ2-7
D: TRBD2
DNA: TGTGCCAGCAGTCCGAATGCCGGGACTAGTAGCTACGAGCAGTACTTC
CDR3: CASSPNAGTSSYEQYF

size: NA
V: TRBV2
J: TRBJ1-5
D: NA
DNA: TGTGCCAGCAACCCTTCCGGGCAGCCCCAGCATTTT
CDR3: CASNPSGQPQHF

size: many
V: TRBV5-1
J: TRBJ2-1
D: TRBD2
DNA: TGCGCCAGCAGCTTAGCGGGGTCCTACAATGAGCAGTTCTTC
CDR3: CASSLAGSYNEQFF

size: few
V: TRBV15
J: TRBJ1-2
D: NA
DNA: TGTGCCACCAGCAGAGACAGCCCGGGCGCCGGGTATGGCTACACCTTC
CDR3: CATSRDSPGAGYGYTF